The clone carrying this T cell receptor beta chain showed up many times. The germline CDR1 and CDR2 sequences are MDHEN and SYDVKM. Deletions cut 2 bases from V and 4 bases from J, with 5 bases between. CDR3 length: 12 amino acids. The entry originates in a study of early T cells in non-severe SARS-CoV-2 infection. Unique molecular identifiers were affixed to single, distinct cDNA molecules. TCRdb recomputed calls from the 5' RACE reads with MiXCR, one row per CDR3 protein. The sample lists 80,000 to 95,000 distinct CDR3 sequences, 16% occurring once. The chain recombines TRBV28 with TRBJ1-2, with D perhaps TRBD1 (5 bases). The receptor was derived from an adult who was a healthcare worker with PCR-confirmed SARS-CoV-2 infection or an uninfected control (not recorded which). This specimen was whole blood, taken at baseline. The CDR3 DNA sequence: TGTGCCAGCAGTTTAGGGGGCTATGGCTACACCTTC. This gives the protein CASSLGGYGYTF.